The 17 T cell receptor beta chains below all came from one sample that was sequenced in a study of blood T cells in healthy people across ages. Sample-barcoded 5' priming and a J-beta primer mix drove a second PCR of about 6 to 12 cycles. TCRdb passed the 5' RACE reads through MiXCR, listing each CDR3 protein once. The table has 1.5 million to 2 million distinct CDR3 sequences, roughly 49% seen once. Sequencing used blood. These receptor sequences come from a middle-aged woman in good health.

The V and J genes are TRBV20-1 and TRBJ2-7, with 10 bases matching TRBD2. The J call could be wrong; TRBJ2-5 is a better fit for the DNA end. This CDR3 has 14 amino acids. Germline loops: CDR1 DFQATT, CDR2 SNEGSKA (reference sequence). The CDR3 DNA follows: TGCAGTGCTAGAAATCCTAGCGGGGGTGAGACCCAGTACTTC. Translating gives CSARNPSGGETQYF.

This chain links TRBV16 with TRBJ1-5; D remains ambiguous. This CDR3 is built from 18 residues. The V gene's germline CDR1 is KGHSY and CDR2 FQNENV. Trimming removed 2 bases from V and 0 bases from J, with 17 bases in between. For the CDR3, the DNA is TGTGCCAGCAGCCAAGGCTCTGGGTGGGCGGGTAGCAATCAGCCCCAGCATTTT. Translated, it gives CASSQGSGWAGSNQPQHF.

V usage is TRBV20-1 and J usage is TRBJ2-1; D not certain. Germline values: CDR1 DFQATT, CDR2 SNEGSKA (reference sequence). The germline V and J ends were trimmed by 1 base and 0 bases, with 4 bases remaining between them. The CDR3 spans 13 residues. CDR3 protein: CSARGYSYNEQFF. In DNA form, the CDR3 reads TGCAGTGCTAGAGGGTACTCCTACAATGAGCAGTTCTTC.

A note on this clonotype: A read error may account for a junction end that differs from germline. The chain has TRBV20-1 and TRBJ1-4; 11 positions agree with TRBD1. Germline V CDR1 and CDR2: DFQATT, SNEGSKA (reference sequence). This CDR3 has 16 amino acids. The CDR3 DNA reads as TGCAGTGCTTGGACAGGGGGCACAGGCAGTAATGAAAAACGGTTTTTT. Its protein is CSAWTGGTGSNEKRFF.

This clonotype has a handful of counts. The gene calls are TRBV5-1 and TRBJ2-3; D perhaps matches TRBD2 (5 bases). The CDR3 sequence is 14 residues long. V was clipped by 0 bases and J by 4 bases, with 9 bases between them. The V gene's germline CDR1 is SGHRS and CDR2 YFSETQ. CDR3 protein: CASSLDELADTQYF. CDR3 nucleotides: TGCGCCAGCAGCTTGGATGAACTAGCAGATACGCAGTATTTT.

This clonotype was seen just once. Here the CDR3 DNA reads TGCAGTGCGTTTCTGCCGGGCCACAACTATGGCTACACCTTC. The encoded protein is CSAFLPGHNYGYTF. The chain recombines TRBV20-1 with TRBJ1-2; no clear D gene. V was clipped by 6 bases and J by 2 bases, with 16 bases between them. The V gene's germline CDR1 is DFQATT and CDR2 SNEGSKA (reference sequence). The CDR3 length is 14 residues.

CDR3 coding DNA: TGTGCCAGCAGTTCATTTTTAGCGGACAGGGTTCGAGAATCACCCCTCCACTTT. Translating gives CASSSFLADRVRESPLHF. The V call is TRBV28, the J call TRBJ1-6; 8 positions match TRBD1. CDR3 length: 18 amino acids. The V segment lost 4 bases and the J segment 10 bases; nucleotides outside the gene matches: 18. Per the germline V gene, CDR1 is MDHEN and CDR2 is SYDVKM. Full variable domain (outside the CDR3, taken from reference TRBV28 and TRBJ1-6): DVKVTQSSRYLVKRTGEKVFLECVQDMDHENMFWYRQDPGLGLRLIYFSYDVKMKEKGDIPEGYSVSREKKERFSLILESASTNQTSMYLCASSSFLADRVRESPLHFGNGTRLTVT.

This clonotype was seen once. The chain joins TRBV3-1 to TRBJ2-7; 9 bases are shared with TRBD1. The V segment lost 2 bases and the J segment 0 bases; nucleotides outside the gene matches: 2. Per the germline V gene, CDR1 is LGHDT and CDR2 is YNNKEL (reference sequence). CDR3 length: 15 residues. Here the CDR3 reads CASSQNRGLSYEQYF. CDR3 coding DNA: TGTGCCAGCAGCCAAAACAGGGGGCTCTCCTACGAGCAGTACTTC.

The V and J genes are TRBV6-2 or TRBV6-3 and TRBJ2-5; 10 nucleotides match TRBD1. The length of the CDR3 is 15 residues. Germline V gene data show CDR1 as MNHEY and CDR2 as SVGEGT. J gave up 4 bases and V 5 bases, and 7 bases lay outside the gene matches. CDR3 sequence (DNA): TGTGCCAGCAGTAATCTGGGACAGGGGCCAGAGACCCAGTACTTC. Translated: CASSNLGQGPETQYF.

The table lists this clonotype with a few counts. The rearrangement links TRBV5-1 to TRBJ2-7, with D maybe TRBD2 (5 bases). The V gene's germline CDR1 is SGHRS and CDR2 YFSETQ. Trimming cost V 0 bases and J 6 bases, with 10 bases left between them. The CDR3 totals 13 residues. Here the CDR3 DNA reads TGCGCCAGCAGCTTGGGGACTCCGTCCGAGCAGTACTTC. Translation: CASSLGTPSEQYF.

This sequence joins TRBV5-5 and TRBJ2-7; weak D call: TRBD2 (5 bases). This CDR3 is built from 14 residues. Trimming took 4 bases from V and 3 from J, leaving 14 bases between them. The germline V gene encodes CDR1 SGHKS and CDR2 YYEKEE (reference sequence). The DNA for the CDR3 is TGTGCCAGCAGCATGGGCCCCGAGGGCTACGAGCAGTACTTC. Translated: CASSMGPEGYEQYF.

This clonotype was picked up a small number of times. J is TRBJ2-3 and V is TRBV7-2; no clear D gene. The germline gives CDR1 SGHTA, CDR2 FQGNSA. Trimming cost V 5 bases and J 4 bases, with 16 bases left between them. CDR3 length: 15 amino acids. In DNA form, the CDR3 reads TGTGCCAGCAGCCTTCGGGCGGTTGGCCCAGATACGCAGTATTTT. This codes for CASSLRAVGPDTQYF.

The gene calls are TRBV28 and TRBJ2-1, with 7 nucleotides matching TRBD2. The J segment lost 9 bases and the V segment lost 10 bases, leaving 6 bases of the junction unmatched. Germline CDR1 reads MDHEN; CDR2 reads SYDVKM. This CDR3 is 11 amino acids long. The chain's CDR3 is CATSPGGEQFF. The CDR3 DNA sequence: TGTGCCACCTCACCGGGAGGTGAGCAGTTCTTC.

This rearrangement joins TRBV14 to TRBJ2-7, with D possibly called TRBD1 or TRBD2 (5 bases each). Per the germline V gene, CDR1 is SGHDN and CDR2 is FVKESK. The V end was cut by 3 bases, the J end by 2 bases, with 17 bases between. The CDR3 length is 16 residues. The CDR3 DNA reads TGTGCCAGCAGCCAGTATTCCGGGACGGACACCTACGAGCAGTACTTC. It encodes CASSQYSGTDTYEQYF.

The chain links TRBV20-1 to TRBJ2-7, with 12 bases lining up with TRBD1. J lost 7 bases, V lost 3 bases, and 7 bases had no gene match. Germline V CDR1 and CDR2: DFQATT, SNEGSKA (reference sequence). This CDR3 comprises 14 residues. The CDR3 DNA sequence: TGCAGTGCTAGGGGGACAGGGGGCTTCGGTGAGCAGTACTTC. Translated: CSARGTGGFGEQYF.

This chain joins TRBV27 and TRBJ2-1; D gene uncertain. Germline values: CDR1 MNHEY, CDR2 SMNVEV (reference sequence). This CDR3 has 15 residues. Trimming took 3 bases from V and 4 from J, leaving 13 bases between them. This chain's CDR3 is CASSFSPTVYNEQFF. In DNA form, the CDR3 reads TGTGCCAGCAGTTTCTCCCCTACGGTATACAATGAGCAGTTCTTC.

This clonotype was seen many times. At one of its ends the junction is not consistent with the germline gene, which may arise from a read error. The V gene is TRBV5-1, the J gene TRBJ2-5; D remains ambiguous. The CDR3 sequence is 13 residues long. Germline V lookup: CDR1 SGHRS, CDR2 YFSETQ. CDR3 loop: CASSLVAEETQYF. DNA for the CDR3: TGTGCCAGCAGCTTAGTGGCGGAAGAGACCCAGTACTTC.